In its sample, the clone carrying this T cell receptor beta chain was seen many times. This specimen belongs to a study of T cells in Graves' hyperthyroidism and ophthalmopathy. Germline-derived CDR1 and CDR2 are LGHNA and YSLEER. The CDR3 loop spans 14 amino acids. V gave up 1 base and J gave up 4 bases, with 10 bases separating them. TCR beta CDR3 region amplification was performed from RNA transcripts. TCR CDR3 underwent first-round RT-PCR with the HTBI primer set. TCRdb redid the calling of the multiplex PCR reads with MiXCR, one entry per CDR3 protein. This sample has fewer than 550,000 distinct CDR3 sequences, with approximately 25% found just once.

V is TRBV4-3 and J is TRBJ1-2, with D unresolved. Sequenced: blood. This clonotype was obtained from a woman aged 30 to 39 with Graves' ophthalmopathy. CDR3 bases: TGCGCCAGCAGCCAAGCGGGGAACGGCTATGGCTACACCTTC. It translates to CASSQAGNGYGYTF.